The 2 T cell receptor beta chains below all came from one sample that was sequenced in a study of identical twins. Using its own MiXCR run on the 5' RACE reads, TCRdb lists one record per CDR3 protein. The sample holds about 700,000 distinct CDR3 sequences, approximately 6.1% seen once. Sequencing used naive T cells sorted from blood. The receptors were sampled from a young man in good health.

This clonotype appeared a few times. The rearrangement links TRBV7-3 to TRBJ2-3, with 12 bases that match TRBD2. Germline trimming cut 2 bases from V and 5 bases from J; bases unmatched to any gene: 5. This CDR3 contains 16 residues. Germline lookup yields CDR1 SGHTA and CDR2 FQGTGA. The DNA for the CDR3 is TGTGCCAGCAGCTTACTAGCGGGAGGGCCCATAGATACGCAGTATTTT. Its protein product is CASSLLAGGPIDTQYF.

This clonotype appeared many times. Relative to the germline gene, one junction end is altered; a read error may explain this. The chain links TRBV27 to TRBJ2-4, with TRBD1 matching 8 bases. The CDR3 is 14 residues long. In germline, CDR1 is MNHEY, CDR2 SMNVEV (reference sequence). This CDR3 is CASRLQGGKNIQYF. CDR3 DNA sequence: TGTGCCAGCCGTTTACAGGGGGGCAAAAACATTCAGTACTTC.